This TCR beta chain stems from a study of blood T cell repertoires in COVID-19. Study-wide background: The United States, Italy and Spain supplied acute and convalescent COVID-19 samples. PBMCs, B-cell-depleted T cells, or T cells were the source of the cDNA or gDNA that made up the material.

Germline CDR1 LNHDA, CDR2 SQIVND (reference sequence). After removal of 3 bases from V and 12 bases from J, the junction contained 10 bases not matched to a gene. There are 14 residues in the CDR3. Original analysis: Reference gene primer amplification in the assay estimated nucleated cell counts. Produced via immunoSEQ multiplex PCR; TCRdb's table is partial and in-frame only. V, J and clone size are taken as reported in that table, and D and trimming were inferred from the DNA itself. The sample includes about 34,000 clones, about 85% of them seen just once. The J gene is TRBJ1-1, the V gene TRBV19, with TRBD1 matching 10 bases. This sequence was found in a human donor with acute or convalescent COVID-19. The donor label of this sample is uncertain. The sequencing sample was made of peripheral blood. The CDR3 sequence: CASSINGDRGRTFF. The CDR3 nucleotides are TGTGCCAGTAGTATCAACGGGGACAGGGGTCGGACTTTCTTT.